A single sample gave rise to the 14 T cell receptor beta chains below, sequenced in a study of T-cell reconstitution after alpha-beta-depleted transplantation in children. Unique molecular identifiers were built into the TCRbeta library. TCRdb independently ran MiXCR on the PCR reads; one entry per CDR3 protein. The repertoire holds roughly 500,000 distinct CDR3 sequences, with around a third as singletons. The sample was PBMCs from the stem cell graft donor, taken from the stem cell graft. These receptors came from a human donor who donated a stem cell graft to a child with aplastic anemia.

This chain joins TRBV4-3 and TRBJ1-1, with D unclear. This CDR3 contains 15 residues. CDR1 LGHNA and CDR2 YSLEER come from the germline V gene. V was shortened by 0 bases and J by 6 bases, with 14 bases between the two germline ends. This CDR3 reads CASSQDMVLAPEAFF. In nucleotides, the CDR3 is TGCGCCAGCAGCCAAGATATGGTCCTTGCGCCTGAAGCTTTCTTT.

There are a few counts of this clonotype. The chain recombines TRBV7-8 with TRBJ1-6; possibly TRBD1 for D (6 bases). The germline CDR1 and CDR2 sequences are SGHVS and FQNEAQ. Trimming cost V 6 bases and J 7 bases, with 16 bases left between them. This CDR3 has 15 amino acids. Here the CDR3 DNA reads TGTGCCAGCAGTAACTCCAGGGGAGGCAATTCACCCCTCCACTTT. Amino acid sequence: CASSNSRGGNSPLHF.

The chain joins TRBV6-5 to TRBJ2-1, with D perhaps assigned TRBD1 or TRBD2 (5 bases each). CDR3 length: 16 amino acids. The germline V and J ends were trimmed by 0 bases and 0 bases, with 9 bases remaining between them. CDR1 and CDR2 (germline): MNHEY, SVGAGI. Written as DNA, the CDR3 is TGTGCCAGCAGTTACTCGGGACCAAACTCCTACAATGAGCAGTTCTTC. Encoded protein: CASSYSGPNSYNEQFF.

This clonotype was observed a few times. The CDR3 DNA is TGTGCCAGCAGCCCCACCCCGGGGGAGAGATTTAACTATGGCTACACCTTC. It is translated as CASSPTPGERFNYGYTF. The chain links TRBV7-2 to TRBJ1-2; D may be TRBD1 (5 bases). Trimming stripped 5 bases from V and 1 base from J, with 20 bases between. This CDR3 has 17 amino acids. Germline V gene data show CDR1 as SGHTA and CDR2 as FQGNSA.

The chain combines TRBV27 with TRBJ2-1; TRBD2 might be the D (5 bases). Trimming took 2 bases from V and 9 from J, leaving 11 bases between them. Looked up from germline, CDR1 is MNHEY and CDR2 is SMNVEV (reference sequence). The CDR3 has 13 amino acids. The chain's CDR3 is CASSLTFGIEQFF. DNA of the CDR3: TGTGCCAGCAGTTTAACTTTCGGGATTGAGCAGTTCTTC.

The chain combines TRBV25-1 with TRBJ2-1; 10 nucleotides agree with TRBD2. Germline assignment: CDR1 MGHDK and CDR2 SYGVNS. The V gene end was trimmed by 6 bases and the J gene end by 7 bases; junction bases not matched to a gene: 6. The CDR3 is made up of 14 amino acids. DNA of the CDR3: TGTGCCAGCAGAAGGACTAGCGGATCGAATGAGCAGTTCTTC. Translating it yields CASRRTSGSNEQFF.

This clonotype was detected only once. The rearrangement links TRBV19 to TRBJ1-1; weak D call: TRBD1 (6 bases). V was pared by 6 bases and J by 4 bases, with 15 bases between. Germline-derived CDR1 and CDR2 are LNHDA and SQIVND (reference sequence). CDR3 length: 14 amino acids. CDR3 sequence (DNA): TGTGCCAGTAGCACGAGCAGGGGCGCCACTGAAGCTTTCTTT. Translated, it gives CASSTSRGATEAFF.

In this sample, this clonotype turned up a few times. This chain connects TRBV12-3 or TRBV12-4 to TRBJ2-1; D gene uncertain. V was shortened by 2 bases and J by 6 bases, with 14 bases between the two germline ends. This CDR3 has 15 amino acids. CDR3 sequence: CASSLSYVSSNEQFF. The CDR3 nucleotides read TGTGCCAGCAGTTTATCGTACGTCAGTTCCAATGAGCAGTTCTTC.

The chain uses TRBV24-1 and TRBJ2-7; 8 positions agree with TRBD1. CDR3 length equals 14 residues. Trimming at V came to 12 bases and at J to 0 bases, leaving 9 bases not matched to a gene. Germline V gene sequence: CDR1 KGHDR, CDR2 SFDVKD. The CDR3: CAFGQGPYSYEQYV. CDR3 bases: TGTGCCTTCGGACAGGGTCCTTACTCCTACGAGCAGTACGTC.

This clonotype was picked up a small number of times. This sequence joins TRBV20-1 and TRBJ1-6; D is unclear. The V gene lost 5 bases and the J gene lost 8 bases, with 19 bases spanning the gap. The CDR3 runs 15 residues. Germline V gene sequence: CDR1 DFQATT, CDR2 SNEGSKA (reference sequence). CDR3 residues: CSASTGPSRDSPLHF. The CDR3 DNA reads as TGCAGTGCTTCGACCGGCCCCTCTCGGGATTCACCCCTCCACTTT.

This clonotype was picked up a small number of times. V usage is TRBV29-1 and J usage is TRBJ1-3, with a tentative D call TRBD1 (6 bases). V dropped 7 bases and J dropped 0 bases, with 16 bases sitting between them. CDR1 and CDR2 (germline): SQVTM, ANQGSEA. The CDR3 has 15 residues. The CDR3 coding sequence is TGCAGCGGGGGCGGGGGCCCGAACTCTGGAAACACCATATATTTT. It yields the protein CSGGGGPNSGNTIYF.

This clonotype was observed once. V is TRBV12-3 or TRBV12-4 and J is TRBJ1-1, with D unresolved. The length of the CDR3 is 14 residues. Deletions cut 6 bases from V and 2 bases from J, with 13 bases between. As DNA, the CDR3 is TGTGCCAGCAGGCCCCAGGTTTCCAACACTGAAGCTTTCTTT. Its protein is CASRPQVSNTEAFF.

The chain carries TRBV7-2 and TRBJ2-5; D uncertain. This CDR3 region has 14 residues. Per germline, CDR1 SGHTA and CDR2 FQGNSA. V dropped 5 bases and J dropped 5 bases, with 15 bases sitting between them. The CDR3 DNA sequence: TGTGCCAGCAGCCTCTCGGTAGCTACCGAGACCCAGTACTTC. It translates to CASSLSVATETQYF.

In this sample, this clonotype turned up once. At one end, the junction sequence differs from germline, possibly due to a read error. The CDR3 loop is CCAPNQWGLAGQETQYF. The CDR3 DNA sequence: TGCTGTGCTCCAAACCAATGGGGACTAGCGGGACAAGAGACCCAGTACTTC. The V and J genes are TRBV20-1 and TRBJ2-5, with 13 nucleotides matching TRBD2. The CDR3 contains 17 residues. The germline gives CDR1 DFQATT, CDR2 SNEGSKA (reference sequence).